The 30 T cell receptor beta chains presented below share a single source sample, sequenced in a study of spatial heterogeneity in lung cancer (dated by TCRdb to the late 2010s). Libraries were made using 5' RACE. For sequencing, a NextSeq 500 was employed. TCRdb redid the processing of the public reads, applying fastp at Q25 and MiXCR, and retained in-frame beta chains. Every entry covers one CDR3 protein and lists the most common genes and DNA from its rows. Counted in this sample were tens of thousands of distinct CDR3 sequences; 8% of them appeared once. 6.8% of the sample is held by the ten biggest clonotypes. The time point label, read with the paper, signifies: sample taken at primary tumor resection. This specimen was PBMCs, taken at surgery. These receptor sequences come from a male donor with early-stage non-small cell lung cancer.

V and J are TRBV6-2 or TRBV6-3 and TRBJ2-3; 7 nucleotides align to TRBD2. The junction had 16 bases not matched to a gene; V was cut back by 8 bases and J by 5 bases. This CDR3 has 16 residues. CDR1 and CDR2 (germline): MNHEY, SVGEGT. CDR3 in DNA: TGTGCCAGCCTACTAGCGAGCAGGAGAGTCGGAGATACGCAGTATTTT. It translates to CASLLASRRVGDTQYF.

This clonotype was counted many times. This sequence joins TRBV7-9 and TRBJ1-2; the match to TRBD1 covers 7 bases. Germline-derived CDR1 and CDR2 are SEHNR and FQNEAQ (reference sequence). CDR3 length: 15 residues. V dropped 1 base and J dropped 4; count of bases not matched to a gene: 6. The CDR3 here is CASSLGAGQIYGYTF. The CDR3 nucleotides read TGTGCCAGCAGCTTAGGCGCGGGACAGATCTATGGCTACACCTTC.

In this sample, this clonotype turned up many times. DNA for the CDR3: TGTGCCAGCACTAAGTACAATGAGCAGTTCTTC. Its translation: CASTKYNEQFF. The chain links TRBV5-6 to TRBJ2-1; D is uncertain. V lost 6 bases to trimming and J lost 4 bases, with 5 bases between them. From germline, CDR1 is SGHDT and CDR2 YYEEEE. The CDR3 runs to 11 residues. Together with reference TRBV5-6 and TRBJ2-1, the CDR3 gives the full variable domain: DAGVTQSPTHLIKTRGQQVTLRCSPKSGHDTVSWYQQALGQGPQFIFQYYEEEERQRGNFPDRFSGHQFPNYSSELNVNALLLGDSALYLCASTKYNEQFFGPGTRLTVL.

Only a few counts were recorded for this clonotype. The V gene is TRBV7-9, the J gene TRBJ2-5; perhaps D is TRBD1 or TRBD2 (5 bases each). The CDR3 totals 14 residues. Germline CDR1 reads SEHNR; CDR2 reads FQNEAQ (reference sequence). V was cut by 8 bases and J by 0 bases, with 13 bases left in between. The CDR3 sequence is CASGEGQYQETQYF. CDR3 nucleotide sequence: TGTGCCAGCGGAGAGGGGCAGTACCAAGAGACCCAGTACTTC.

This clonotype was recorded many times. The chain has TRBV11-2 and TRBJ1-3, with D unresolved. Germline V gives CDR1 SGHAT, CDR2 FQNNGV. Deletions cut 1 base from V and 0 bases from J, with 7 bases between. The CDR3 is 15 residues long. The CDR3 here is CASSLATGSGNTIYF. The CDR3 DNA is TGTGCCAGCAGCTTAGCAACTGGCTCTGGAAACACCATATATTTT.

In its sample, this clonotype was seen many times. The rearrangement joins TRBV5-4 to TRBJ2-1; 12 bases are a match to TRBD2. The CDR3 runs 15 residues. The V segment lost 1 base and the J segment 7 bases; nucleotides outside the gene matches: 3. Germline V CDR1 and CDR2: SGHNT, YYREEE (reference sequence). The CDR3 nucleotides read TGTGCCAGCAGCTTGTTCACTAGCGGGAGGAATGAGCAGTTCTTC. As protein: CASSLFTSGRNEQFF. The complete variable domain, with remaining parts taken from reference TRBV5-4 and TRBJ2-1, reads ETGVTQSPTHLIKTRGQQVTLRCSSQSGHNTVSWYQQALGQGPQFIFQYYREEENGRGNFPPRFSGLQFPNYSSELNVNALELDDSALYLCASSLFTSGRNEQFFGPGTRLTVL.

Turning to this clonotype: A read error is possible here, since a much larger clone lies one base away. The chain has TRBV29-1 and TRBJ2-7; a weak D match, TRBD1 (6 bases). This CDR3 is built from 12 residues. Per the germline V gene, CDR1 is SQVTM and CDR2 is ANQGSEA. CDR3 nucleotides: TGCAGCGCCGGACAGTGGTCCTACGAGCAGTGCTTC. It is translated as CSAGQWSYEQCF.

As to this clonotype: A clone one base away is much larger, so this may be a read error. The chain has TRBV7-9 and TRBJ2-1; weak D call: TRBD2 (6 bases). Germline-derived CDR1 and CDR2 are SEHNR and FQNEAQ (reference sequence). This CDR3 region has 14 residues. Here the CDR3 DNA reads TGTGCCTGCAGCTTCGGGACTCGATACAATGAGCAGTTCTTC. Protein sequence: CACSFGTRYNEQFF.

This clonotype was detected many times. The chain carries TRBV6-1 and TRBJ1-1; D is perhaps TRBD1 (6 bases). This CDR3 comprises 15 residues. Germline CDR1 is MNHNS and CDR2 is SASEGT. V was shortened by 4 bases and J by 4 bases, with 16 bases between the two germline ends. The CDR3 region is CASSASGGDGTEAFF. In DNA, the CDR3 is TGTGCCAGCAGTGCTTCGGGGGGCGATGGCACTGAAGCTTTCTTT.

The table lists this clonotype with many counts. The chain links TRBV6-2 or TRBV6-3 to TRBJ2-1; TRBD2 is a possible D gene (6 bases). The CDR3 covers 12 residues. Germline loops: CDR1 MNHEY, CDR2 SVGEGT. The V end was cut by 4 bases, the J end by 10 bases, with 11 bases between. The DNA for the CDR3 is TGTGCCAGCAGTTGGTGGGGGAGGGAGCAGTTCTTC. Its translation: CASSWWGREQFF.

The chain links TRBV12-3 or TRBV12-4 to TRBJ1-1, with D perhaps matching TRBD1 (5 bases). The CDR3 runs 14 residues. The ends were cut back, 6 bases at V and 6 bases at J, with 17 bases in the middle. The CDR3 protein is CASSRTQGHPEAFF. The CDR3 DNA is TGTGCCAGCAGCCGAACCCAGGGTCACCCTGAAGCTTTCTTT.

There are a few counts of this clonotype. In nucleotides, the CDR3 is TGTGCCAGCAGTCCTAATCCGGGTCCCCACGAGCAGTACTTC. It translates to CASSPNPGPHEQYF. V usage is TRBV2 and J usage is TRBJ2-7, with D unresolved. V lost 5 bases and J lost 5, with 16 bases in between. The CDR3 has 14 residues. Germline assignment: CDR1 SNHLY and CDR2 FYNNEI.

The chain employs TRBV7-9 and TRBJ2-7; possibly TRBD1 for D (6 bases). Germline CDR1 and CDR2: SEHNR and FQNEAQ (reference sequence). V was pared by 5 bases and J by 2 bases, with 16 bases between. This CDR3 is built from 15 residues. The DNA for the CDR3 is TGTGCCAGCAGCCCGCTCTCGGGACACACCTACGAGCAGTACTTC. As protein: CASSPLSGHTYEQYF.

The genes are TRBV11-1 and TRBJ2-6, with 8 nucleotides matching TRBD1. The CDR3 extends over 20 amino acids. V dropped 6 bases and J dropped 0; count of bases not matched to a gene: 16. The germline CDR1 and CDR2 sequences are SGHAT and FQDESV (reference sequence). The CDR3 loop is CASRIGQGRVFNSGANVLTF. The DNA for the CDR3 is TGTGCCAGCAGGATAGGACAGGGAAGGGTCTTCAACTCTGGGGCCAACGTCCTGACTTTC.

This clonotype was seen at least ten times. V gene TRBV20-1 combines with J gene TRBJ2-7; TRBD2 agrees at 7 bases. V was clipped by 4 bases and J by 7 bases; unmatched bases: 10. CDR1 is DFQATT and CDR2 is SNEGSKA in the germline V gene (reference sequence). CDR3 size: 13 residues. This CDR3 reads CSAISPGRAEQYF. In DNA, the CDR3 is TGCAGTGCTATATCACCTGGGAGGGCTGAGCAGTACTTC.

This clonotype was picked up many times. The chain combines TRBV5-1 with TRBJ2-7; 7 bases match TRBD2. This CDR3 contains 15 residues. Trimming at V came to 1 base and at J to 0 bases, leaving 4 bases not matched to a gene. Germline V gives CDR1 SGHRS, CDR2 YFSETQ. CDR3 nucleotides: TGCGCCAGCAGCTTGATTGCTAGCGGCTCCTACGAGCAGTACTTC. As protein: CASSLIASGSYEQYF.

In this sample, this clonotype turned up many times. The DNA of the CDR3 is TGTGCCAGCAACGCCAGGACTGGAAACACCATATATTTT. Protein product: CASNARTGNTIYF. The V gene is TRBV12-3 or TRBV12-4, the J gene TRBJ1-3; the D is unclear. Trimming removed 7 bases from V and 2 bases from J, with 9 bases in between. CDR3 length: 13 residues.

This clonotype was seen at least ten times. The chain recombines TRBV6-2 or TRBV6-3 with TRBJ2-1; D is unclear. Looked up from germline, CDR1 is MNHEY and CDR2 is SVGEGT. This CDR3 comprises 13 residues. The V end was cut by 3 bases, the J end by 4 bases, with 7 bases between. CDR3 protein: CASSYQLYNEQFF. The CDR3 DNA sequence: TGTGCCAGCAGTTATCAGCTTTACAATGAGCAGTTCTTC.

The rearrangement joins TRBV3-1 to TRBJ1-1, with TRBD1 as a possible D gene (5 bases). V was shortened by 6 bases and J by 1 base, with 9 bases between the two germline ends. This CDR3 has 13 residues. Germline CDR1 LGHDT, CDR2 YNNKEL (reference sequence). The CDR3 DNA reads TGTGCCAGCAGTCGAGGGGCGAACACTGAAGCTTTCTTT. Translation: CASSRGANTEAFF.

This chain links TRBV4-3 with TRBJ1-5; the D is unclear. The CDR3 spans 15 residues. Germline V lookup: CDR1 LGHNA, CDR2 YSLEER. V shed 1 base and J shed 7 bases, with 14 bases lying between them. The CDR3 DNA sequence: TGCGCCAGCAGCCAAGTCTGGGATCGTTACCAGCCCCAGCATTTT. It is translated as CASSQVWDRYQPQHF.

The chain links TRBV20-1 to TRBJ1-5; a possible D gene is TRBD1 (5 bases). The germline V gene has CDR1 DFQATT and CDR2 SNEGSKA (reference sequence). V lost 2 bases and J lost 7, with 21 bases in between. This CDR3 region has 16 residues. DNA for the CDR3: TGCAGTGCTAGAAAGGCGGGAGGGACGTGGGAGCAGCCCCAGCATTTT. Its translation: CSARKAGGTWEQPQHF.

The table lists this clonotype with a few counts. The V call is TRBV20-1, the J call TRBJ2-7, with D maybe TRBD2 (5 bases). This CDR3 has 14 residues. The V gene lost 0 bases and the J gene lost 7 bases, with 16 bases spanning the gap. Germline CDR1 is DFQATT and CDR2 is SNEGSKA (reference sequence). This CDR3 reads CSARDERVASEQYF. Written as DNA, the CDR3 is TGCAGTGCTAGAGATGAGAGGGTAGCGAGTGAGCAGTACTTC.

This clonotype occurred many times. The chain uses TRBV15 and TRBJ2-7; no firm D call. This CDR3 has 14 residues. V gave up 0 bases and J gave up 1 base, with 7 bases separating them. From germline, CDR1 is LNHNV and CDR2 YYDKDF (reference sequence). CDR3 in DNA: TGTGCCACCAGCAGAGAATCAGTGTCCTACGAGCAGTACTTC. Its translation: CATSRESVSYEQYF.

The chain combines TRBV10-3 with TRBJ1-2; D is unresolved. Germline values: CDR1 ENHRY, CDR2 SYGVKD. The CDR3 length is 12 residues. Trimming removed 1 base at V and 7 bases at J, with 7 bases between. DNA for the CDR3: TGTGCCATCAGTGAGTGGAGAATTGGCTACACCTTC. This encodes CAISEWRIGYTF.

This clonotype has at least ten counts. The chain links TRBV5-6 to TRBJ2-1; D is possibly TRBD2 (7 bases). Germline V gene lookup returns CDR1 SGHDT and CDR2 YYEEEE. CDR3 size: 12 residues. The ends were cut back, 3 bases at V and 8 bases at J, with 9 bases in the middle. The CDR3 DNA reads as TGTGCCAGCAGCTCGGGGGGCGATGAGCAGTTCTTC. This sequence encodes CASSSGGDEQFF.

The V and J genes are TRBV25-1 and TRBJ2-7, with 7 bases matching TRBD1. Germline V gives CDR1 MGHDK, CDR2 SYGVNS. V lost 2 bases and J lost 7; bases outside the gene matches: 8. The CDR3 covers 14 residues. The CDR3 bases are TGTGCCAGCAGTGAACCGGCAGGGGGTGTGGAGCAGTACTTC. As protein: CASSEPAGGVEQYF.

This clonotype was recorded many times. The chain uses TRBV12-3 or TRBV12-4 and TRBJ1-5; D not certain. This CDR3 region has 12 residues. Trimming cost V 4 bases and J 4 bases, with 5 bases left between them. The CDR3 region has the DNA TGTGCCAGCAGTTCACAGAATCAGCCCCAGCATTTT. The encoded protein is CASSSQNQPQHF.

The table lists this clonotype with many counts. The V and J genes are TRBV10-2 and TRBJ2-1, with TRBD2 identical over 7 bases. J lost 9 bases, V lost 7 bases, and 12 bases had no gene match. CDR1 and CDR2 from the germline V gene are WSHSY and SAAADI. The CDR3 is 14 residues long. The CDR3 loop reads CASKPRLASGEQFF. In DNA form, the CDR3 reads TGCGCCAGCAAACCCAGACTAGCTAGTGGTGAGCAGTTCTTC.

There are many counts of this clonotype. The rearrangement links TRBV6-2 or TRBV6-3 to TRBJ2-1, with TRBD2 as a possible D gene (5 bases). The V gene lost 8 bases and the J gene lost 0 bases, with 8 bases spanning the gap. Germline assignment: CDR1 MNHEY and CDR2 SVGEGT. The CDR3 runs 13 residues. CDR3 nucleotides: TGTGCCAGCTCCCGGGACTCCTACAATGAGCAGTTCTTC. This gives the protein CASSRDSYNEQFF.

This clonotype has more than one count but fewer than ten. This chain uses TRBV6-2 or TRBV6-3 with TRBJ2-1; 8 nucleotides match TRBD1. The CDR3 totals 18 residues. Germline CDR1 is MNHEY and CDR2 is SVGEGT. V lost 4 bases to trimming and J lost 8 bases; unmatched junction nucleotides: 19. This CDR3 is CASSLYGQGASTGDEQFF. For the CDR3, the DNA is TGTGCCAGCAGTTTATACGGGCAGGGGGCCTCCACGGGCGATGAGCAGTTCTTC.